Shown below are 8 T cell receptor beta chains from a single sample sequenced in a study of T cells expressing NK-cell markers. Reprocessing the 5' RACE reads, TCRdb reports a single entry for every CDR3 protein and omits DNA. The table lists about 150,000 distinct CDR3 sequences. Material: blood T cells: a sorted CD56 or NKG2C T cell subset, CD4+ or CD8+ T cells, or bulk PBMC T cells (not recorded which). The receptor set was obtained from a woman between 50 and 59 years old in good health.

The chain uses TRBV24-1 and TRBJ1-2. The CDR3 is 12 amino acids. Looked up from germline, CDR1 is KGHDR and CDR2 is SFDVKD. This CDR3 is CATSDFGYGYTF.

The rearrangement links TRBV5-1 to TRBJ2-7; TCRdb lists TRBD2, though no DNA is available to test this call. The germline V gene has CDR1 SGHRS and CDR2 YFSETQ. This CDR3 region has 13 residues. CDR3 residues: CASRQAGENEQYF. The whole variable domain, filled in from reference TRBV5-1 and TRBJ2-7, reads KAGVTQTPRYLIKTRGQQVTLSCSPISGHRSVSWYQQTPGQGLQFLFEYFSETQRNKGNFPGRFSGRQFSNSRSEMNVSTLELGDSALYLCASRQAGENEQYFGPGTRLTVT.

CDR3 in amino acids: CASSYVTDKQFF. The chain has TRBV6-2 or TRBV6-3 and TRBJ2-1; the TCRdb call, TRBD1, lacks DNA for checking. Looked up from germline, CDR1 is MNHEY and CDR2 is SVGEGT. There are 12 residues in the CDR3.

The chain recombines TRBV10-3 with TRBJ1-5. Germline loops: CDR1 ENHRY, CDR2 SYGVKD. This CDR3 contains 14 residues. The CDR3 sequence: CAISEANGYQPQHF.

The gene calls are TRBV27 and TRBJ2-1; TCRdb reports TRBD2, a call that lacks DNA to check it against. The germline CDR1 and CDR2 sequences are MNHEY and SMNVEV (reference sequence). The CDR3 runs to 17 residues. The CDR3 here is CASSLLGLAGTYNEQFF.

V is TRBV12-3 or TRBV12-4 and J is TRBJ2-1; as DNA is missing, the TRBD2 call by TCRdb cannot be tested. The CDR3 consists of 14 residues. The CDR3 spells CASSLAGGRNEQFF.

The rearrangement uses TRBV25-1 and TRBJ1-5; TCRdb designates TRBD1, a call that cannot be tested without DNA. This CDR3 region has 13 residues. Germline values: CDR1 MGHDK, CDR2 SYGVNS. This CDR3 is CASSLGGGQPQHF.

The chain is built from TRBV12-3 or TRBV12-4 and TRBJ2-1; TCRdb selects TRBD1, and the lack of DNA leaves this call unchecked. The length of the CDR3 is 15 residues. The CDR3 sequence: CASTLGHSGVNEQFF.